A single count supports the clone carrying this T cell receptor beta chain. Its antigen is unidentified. The TCRbeta library was prepared with unique molecular identifiers. TCRdb reprocessed the PCR reads with MiXCR, giving one entry per CDR3 protein. The sample carries about 440,000 distinct CDR3 sequences, 43% recorded once. The data are from a study of T-cell reconstitution after alpha-beta-depleted transplantation in children. Study-wide results and caveats: Reported findings indicate that, about two months after transplant, alpha-beta T cells came from several hundred expanded clones, which were derived from non-depleted graft cells. T-cell counts and diversity were attributed mostly to newly produced T cells one year after transplant.

The V and J ends lost 6 bases and 7 bases, in that order; junction bases with no gene match: 18. In germline, CDR1 is MNHEY, CDR2 SVGEGT. This CDR3 is 17 amino acids long. The receptor was derived from a girl aged 2-15 years with aplastic anemia, due to receive a stem cell transplant. The V and J genes are TRBV6-2 or TRBV6-3 and TRBJ1-5; 7 positions agree with TRBD1. Sequenced here: PBMCs, sampled before TCRalphabeta/CD19-depleted stem cell transplant. The CDR3 reads CASSRQGSSPGIQPQHF. In DNA form, the CDR3 reads TGTGCCAGCAGCCGACAGGGCAGTTCTCCGGGGATCCAGCCCCAGCATTTT.